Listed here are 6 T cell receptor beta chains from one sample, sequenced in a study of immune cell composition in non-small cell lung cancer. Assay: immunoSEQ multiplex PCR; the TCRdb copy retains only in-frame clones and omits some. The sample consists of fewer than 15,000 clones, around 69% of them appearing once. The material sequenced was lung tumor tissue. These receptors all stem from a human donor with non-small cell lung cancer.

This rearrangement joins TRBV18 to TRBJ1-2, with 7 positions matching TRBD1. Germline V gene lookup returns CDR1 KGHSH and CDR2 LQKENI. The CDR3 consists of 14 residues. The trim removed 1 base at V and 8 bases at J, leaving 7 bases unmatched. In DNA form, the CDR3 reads TGTGCCAGCTCACCACAACTAACAGGGGAGGGCTACACCTTC. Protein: CASSPQLTGEGYTF. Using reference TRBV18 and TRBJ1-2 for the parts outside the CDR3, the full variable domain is NAGVMQNPRHLVRRRGQEARLRCSPMKGHSHVYWYRQLPEEGLKFMVYLQKENIIDESGMPKERFSAEFPKEGPSILRIQQVVRGDSAAYFCASSPQLTGEGYTFGSGTRLTVV.

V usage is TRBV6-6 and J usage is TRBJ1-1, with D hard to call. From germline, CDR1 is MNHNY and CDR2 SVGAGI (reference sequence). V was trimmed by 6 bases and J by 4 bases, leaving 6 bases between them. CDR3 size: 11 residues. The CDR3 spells CASSLSTEAFF. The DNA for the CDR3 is TGTGCCAGCAGCCTGAGCACTGAAGCTTTCTTT.

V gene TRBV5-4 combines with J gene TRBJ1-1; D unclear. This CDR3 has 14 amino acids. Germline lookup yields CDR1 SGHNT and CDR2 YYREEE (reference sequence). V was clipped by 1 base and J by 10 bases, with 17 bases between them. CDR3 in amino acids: CASSLSMVGGLAFF. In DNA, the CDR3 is TGTGCCAGCAGCTTGAGTATGGTGGGAGGGCTAGCTTTCTTT.

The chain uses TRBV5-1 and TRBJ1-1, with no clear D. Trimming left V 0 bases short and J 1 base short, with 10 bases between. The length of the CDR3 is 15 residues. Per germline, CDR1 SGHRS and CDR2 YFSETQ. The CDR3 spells CASSLDFVTNTEAFF. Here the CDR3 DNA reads TGCGCCAGCAGCTTGGACTTCGTAACGAACACTGAAGCTTTCTTT.

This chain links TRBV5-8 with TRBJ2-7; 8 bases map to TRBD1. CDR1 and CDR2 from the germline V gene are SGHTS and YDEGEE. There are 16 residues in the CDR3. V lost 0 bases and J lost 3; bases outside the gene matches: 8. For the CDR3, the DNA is TGTGCCAGCAGCTTGGGAGTAGGACAGGGCAACTACGAGCAGTACTTC. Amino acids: CASSLGVGQGNYEQYF.

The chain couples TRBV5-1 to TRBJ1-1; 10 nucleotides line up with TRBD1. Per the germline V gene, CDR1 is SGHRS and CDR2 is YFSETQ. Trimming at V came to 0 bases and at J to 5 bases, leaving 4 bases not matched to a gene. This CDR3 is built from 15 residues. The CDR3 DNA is TGCGCCAGCAGCTTGGTTGGACAGGGGGTTACTGAAGCTTTCTTT. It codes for CASSLVGQGVTEAFF.